Listed here is a single T cell receptor beta chain. V lost 1 base and J 3 bases, leaving 6 bases between the germline ends. Germline CDR1 reads SNHLY; CDR2 reads FYNNEI. The CDR3 contains 13 residues. The data originate from a study of blood T cells in healthy people across ages. Primed by a sample-barcoded 5' primer and a J-beta primer mix, a second PCR proceeded for about 6 to 12 cycles. CDR3-containing paired-end reads numbered at least 2.5 million in each sample. TCRdb ran MiXCR on the 5' RACE reads and lists one entry per CDR3 protein. The sample consists of roughly 1,500,000 distinct CDR3 sequences, 40% to 50% of them appearing once.

This TCR was sampled from a woman between 18 and 30 years old in good health. The sequenced sample consisted of blood. The chain uses TRBV2 and TRBJ1-1; D unclear. CDR3 residues: CASSEEEYTEAFF. CDR3 nucleotides: TGTGCCAGCAGTGAAGAGGAGTACACTGAAGCTTTCTTT.